This T cell receptor (beta chain) emerged from a study of blood T cell repertoires in COVID-19. Germline CDR1 is SGHNT and CDR2 is YYREEE (reference sequence). The CDR3 covers 15 residues. Trimming took 0 bases from V and 4 from J, leaving 13 bases between them. Clones were sequenced by immunoSEQ multiplex PCR, and TCRdb holds only the in-frame ones, with some missing. The sample holds some 490,000 clones, approximately 91% seen once. Assignment of participants to cohorts was predicated upon participant-reported clinical history. The receptor comes from a woman aged 55-75 years who had recovered from COVID-19. The V call is TRBV5-4, the J call TRBJ1-1; no definite D call. The sample was PBMCs or T cells enriched from blood (not recorded which). The CDR3: CASSLDKFAGTEAFF. In nucleotides, the CDR3 is TGTGCCAGCAGCTTGGATAAATTTGCGGGCACTGAAGCTTTCTTT.